This T cell receptor beta chain was identified during a study of CD4 T cells in relation to SARS-CoV-2 and coronaviruses. Study-level information: The restricting HLA molecule for shared crossreactive spike epitopes was mapped. Findings and limits, study-wide: Compared with monoreactive clones, crossreactive clones showed significantly weaker SARS-CoV-2 expansion. Memory recall responses, not primary responses primed in culture, are what the assay detects.

Germline CDR1 and CDR2: SGHNT and YYREEE (reference sequence). The CDR3 extends over 14 amino acids. The V and J ends lost 4 bases and 2 bases respectively, with 12 bases between them. The unexposed donors gave CD4+ T cells in 2011-2018, prior to COVID-19. CD4 enrichment then naive enrichment separated naive from memory CD4+ cells. Notes on this clone: What it binds is not known.

This table comes from immunoSEQ multiplex PCR, and its TCRdb copy is limited to in-frame clones, with some not included. The sample lists about 59,000 clones, roughly 88% seen once, with about 1.5% in the top ten. The chain employs TRBV5-4 and TRBJ2-5; D gene ambiguous. This TCR derives from a human donor in good health. Sequences were obtained from memory CD4+ T cells from PBMCs. The chain's CDR3 is CASSRRQNQETQYF. DNA for the CDR3: TGTGCCAGCAGCCGGCGACAAAATCAAGAGACCCAGTACTTC. Combining the CDR3 with reference TRBV5-4 and TRBJ2-5 gives the whole variable domain ETGVTQSPTHLIKTRGQQVTLRCSSQSGHNTVSWYQQALGQGPQFIFQYYREEENGRGNFPPRFSGLQFPNYSSELNVNALELDDSALYLCASSRRQNQETQYFGPGTRLLVL.